This is a list of T cell receptor beta chains from one sample in a study of T cells after yellow fever vaccination. MiXCR, applied by TCRdb to the 5' RACE reads, yields one record per CDR3 protein. The sample lists some 150,000 distinct CDR3 sequences; 8% to 13% were seen once. The source material was CD8+ T cells sorted from PBMCs, sampled 15 days after the yellow fever booster vaccination. The receptors were sampled from a man between 18 and 29 years old who received the YFV17D yellow fever vaccine. Both conserved end residues are part of each CDR3. Fields, in order: CDR3 DNA, CDR3 protein, J gene, D gene, clone size, V gene. A D gene is named only where the DNA matches it firmly. Rows give clone size only sometimes, using once, few, many, or a class for an expanded clone.

DNA: TGCAGTGCTAGAGATAGAGAGGGGACAGTGTTTGGAAACACCATATATTTT
CDR3: CSARDREGTVFGNTIYF
J: TRBJ1-3
D: TRBD1
size: .
V: TRBV20-1

DNA: TGTGCCAGTCATTACACCGGGGAGCTGTTTTTT
CDR3: CASHYTGELFF
J: TRBJ2-2
D: .
size: few
V: TRBV6-2/TRBV6-3

DNA: TGCAGTGCTAGAGGGCGGGAGTTCTACGAGCAGTACTTC
CDR3: CSARGREFYEQYF
J: TRBJ2-7
D: TRBD2
size: .
V: TRBV20-1

DNA: TGTGCCAGCAGGGCGGGACCCATCAATCAGCCCCAGCATTTT
CDR3: CASRAGPINQPQHF
J: TRBJ1-5
D: .
size: .
V: TRBV12-3/TRBV12-4

DNA: TGCGCCAGCACGGGACAGTTGAACACCGGGGAGCTGTTTTTT
CDR3: CASTGQLNTGELFF
J: TRBJ2-2
D: TRBD1
size: few
V: TRBV4-1

DNA: TGTGCCATCGGTGGGATTTACAATGAGCAGTTCTTC
CDR3: CAIGGIYNEQFF
J: TRBJ2-1
D: .
size: many
V: TRBV6-2/TRBV6-3

DNA: TGTGCCAGCAGTATTAAGACAGAGACCACCGGGGAGCTGTTTTTT
CDR3: CASSIKTETTGELFF
J: TRBJ2-2
D: .
size: few
V: TRBV28

DNA: TGCAGCGTTGAGCCAGGACAGGGGTACACCGGGGAGCTGTTTTTT
CDR3: CSVEPGQGYTGELFF
J: TRBJ2-2
D: TRBD1
size: many
V: TRBV29-1

DNA: TGCGCCAGCAGCCGGTTCCTGACAGGGGGCTCCTACGAGCAGTACTTC
CDR3: CASSRFLTGGSYEQYF
J: TRBJ2-7
D: TRBD1
size: .
V: TRBV5-1

DNA: TGCGCCAGCAGCCAATCCCAGGGGGCCGGTGAGCAGTTCTTC
CDR3: CASSQSQGAGEQFF
J: TRBJ2-1
D: TRBD1
size: .
V: TRBV4-1

DNA: TGTGCCAGCAGCGACGCGGTCACTGAAGCTTTCTTT
CDR3: CASSDAVTEAFF
J: TRBJ1-1
D: .
size: .
V: TRBV7-9

DNA: TGTGCCAGCAGCCCCCGGCTGGCGGGGATAGAGACCCAGTACTTC
CDR3: CASSPRLAGIETQYF
J: TRBJ2-5
D: .
size: few
V: TRBV3-1

DNA: TGTGCCAGCAGCGCAACAGGGGTGGAGACCCAGTACTTC
CDR3: CASSATGVETQYF
J: TRBJ2-5
D: TRBD1
size: few
V: TRBV27

DNA: TGCAGTGCTAGCCCACTTGACAGAACGAACACCGGGGAGCTGTTTTTT
CDR3: CSASPLDRTNTGELFF
J: TRBJ2-2
D: .
size: .
V: TRBV20-1

DNA: TGTGCCAGCAGCAGACAGGGATCAGGGGCCAACGTCCTGACTTTC
CDR3: CASSRQGSGANVLTF
J: TRBJ2-6
D: TRBD1
size: .
V: TRBV5-4

DNA: TGCGCCAGCGAGGGGTACAACACCGGGACAGGGATCACCGGGGAGCTGTTTTTT
CDR3: CASEGYNTGTGITGELFF
J: TRBJ2-2
D: TRBD1
size: few
V: TRBV10-2

DNA: TGTGCCAGCACTCGGGGCCATGGCTACACCTTC
CDR3: CASTRGHGYTF
J: TRBJ1-2
D: .
size: .
V: TRBV7-9

DNA: TGTGCCAGCAGCCCCAATACGGGCATGAACACTGAAGCTTTCTTT
CDR3: CASSPNTGMNTEAFF
J: TRBJ1-1
D: .
size: .
V: TRBV6-2/TRBV6-3

DNA: TGCGCCAGCAGCCAGGACAGGGGTGACATTCAGTACTTC
CDR3: CASSQDRGDIQYF
J: TRBJ2-4
D: TRBD1
size: .
V: TRBV4-1

DNA: TGTGCCAGCAGCCCCCGGGGCATGGGGCCTGAAGCTTTCTTT
CDR3: CASSPRGMGPEAFF
J: TRBJ1-1
D: .
size: few
V: TRBV4-2

DNA: TGCGCCAGCAGCTTACCGCAATCCACAAGCGGGGCTCCTCTCGAGCAGTACTTC
CDR3: CASSLPQSTSGAPLEQYF
J: TRBJ2-7
D: TRBD2
size: .
V: TRBV5-1

DNA: TGTGCCAGCAGCCAAGCCCCACTAGCGGGGGGTAGAAAAGAGACCCAGTACTTC
CDR3: CASSQAPLAGGRKETQYF
J: TRBJ2-5
D: TRBD2
size: .
V: TRBV3-1

DNA: TGTGCCAGCAGCGGAACCGGGACAGGGGGCGAATTGGATGGCTACACCTTC
CDR3: CASSGTGTGGELDGYTF
J: TRBJ1-2
D: TRBD1
size: few
V: TRBV7-9

DNA: TGCGCCAGCAGCGCGGACAGGGGTTCGAACACTGAAGCTTTCTTT
CDR3: CASSADRGSNTEAFF
J: TRBJ1-1
D: TRBD1
size: .
V: TRBV5-1

DNA: TGCAGCGTTACTACCGGCTCTAGCGGGGCACCGAATGAGCAGTTCTTC
CDR3: CSVTTGSSGAPNEQFF
J: TRBJ2-1
D: TRBD2
size: many
V: TRBV29-1

DNA: TGTGCCAGCAGCCAGGAGGGGTTCACCGGGGAGCTGTTTTTT
CDR3: CASSQEGFTGELFF
J: TRBJ2-2
D: .
size: many
V: TRBV3-1

DNA: TGTGCCAGCAGTTTAGCGCTCTGGGACAGGGACTCCTACGAGCAGTACTTC
CDR3: CASSLALWDRDSYEQYF
J: TRBJ2-7
D: TRBD1
size: .
V: TRBV12-3/TRBV12-4

DNA: TGTGCCAGCAGCTCAAGGGACAGGCCTAACTATGGCTACACCTTC
CDR3: CASSSRDRPNYGYTF
J: TRBJ1-2
D: TRBD1
size: many
V: TRBV7-2

DNA: TGTGCCAGCAGCCCCCTTGTAGGGGGGCCCAAAAACATTCAGTACTTC
CDR3: CASSPLVGGPKNIQYF
J: TRBJ2-4
D: .
size: many
V: TRBV7-2

DNA: TGTGCCAGCAGCTTAGGGGCAACAGAACTGTTTTTT
CDR3: CASSLGATELFF
J: TRBJ1-4
D: .
size: .
V: TRBV7-8

DNA: TGCGCCAGCAGCTGGACTAGCGGGGGGGCACACACCGGGGAGCTGTTTTTT
CDR3: CASSWTSGGAHTGELFF
J: TRBJ2-2
D: TRBD2
size: .
V: TRBV5-1

DNA: TGCGCCAGCAGCCCCCGCCAGAACACTGAAGCTTTCTTT
CDR3: CASSPRQNTEAFF
J: TRBJ1-1
D: .
size: few
V: TRBV4-3

DNA: TGTGCCAGCAGCCCTACCCTGGCGGCGGGGGGCACAGATACGCAGTATTTT
CDR3: CASSPTLAAGGTDTQYF
J: TRBJ2-3
D: TRBD2
size: few
V: TRBV6-5

DNA: TGTGCCAGTGGCGCGTTCGATGAGCAGTTCTTC
CDR3: CASGAFDEQFF
J: TRBJ2-1
D: .
size: .
V: TRBV7-9

DNA: TGCGCCAGCAGCCCGACAGGGGCAGGAGAGACCCAGTACTTC
CDR3: CASSPTGAGETQYF
J: TRBJ2-5
D: TRBD1
size: many
V: TRBV4-1

DNA: TGTGCCAGCAGGGGACTGGAACTGGGGTCGACTAATGAAAAACTGTTTTTT
CDR3: CASRGLELGSTNEKLFF
J: TRBJ1-4
D: .
size: .
V: TRBV27

DNA: TGTGCCAGCAGCCATCCCGGGACAGACTCTGGAAACACCATATATTTT
CDR3: CASSHPGTDSGNTIYF
J: TRBJ1-3
D: TRBD1
size: few
V: TRBV7-9

DNA: TGCGCCAGCAGCCAAGACCGGGACGGCTATGGCTACACCTTC
CDR3: CASSQDRDGYGYTF
J: TRBJ1-2
D: .
size: .
V: TRBV4-3

DNA: TGCAGTGCCGCAAGCTACCGGGACTCCGGCACAGATACGCAGTATTTT
CDR3: CSAASYRDSGTDTQYF
J: TRBJ2-3
D: .
size: few
V: TRBV20-1

DNA: TGTGCCAGCAGCTCTGACCGCGGGGTTGGCTACACCTTC
CDR3: CASSSDRGVGYTF
J: TRBJ1-2
D: .
size: .
V: TRBV9

DNA: TGTGCCAGCAGTTTTTCCGAGTATTCACCCCTCCACTTT
CDR3: CASSFSEYSPLHF
J: TRBJ1-6
D: .
size: .
V: TRBV27

DNA: TGTGCCAGCAGTTACCGGCCTGGGAGACTTTCTTGTCAGCCCCAGCATTTT
CDR3: CASSYRPGRLSCQPQHF
J: TRBJ1-5
D: .
size: .
V: TRBV6-5

DNA: TGCGCCAGCAGCCAAGTCCAAAGGGCGAGGGAGACCCAGTACTTC
CDR3: CASSQVQRARETQYF
J: TRBJ2-5
D: .
size: .
V: TRBV4-3

DNA: TGTGCCAGCAGTGATCGGGGAAAGACAACTAATGAAAAACTGTTTTTT
CDR3: CASSDRGKTTNEKLFF
J: TRBJ1-4
D: .
size: few
V: TRBV2

DNA: TGTGCCAGCCCCCCCCGGGATCGCACAGATACGCAGTATTTT
CDR3: CASPPRDRTDTQYF
J: TRBJ2-3
D: .
size: .
V: TRBV2

DNA: TGTGCCAGCAGCTTACACGGGCAGCCCCAGCATTTT
CDR3: CASSLHGQPQHF
J: TRBJ1-5
D: .
size: .
V: TRBV7-9

DNA: TGTGCCAGCAGCAACTCCGGGCCCAGCTACGAGCAGTACTTC
CDR3: CASSNSGPSYEQYF
J: TRBJ2-7
D: .
size: few
V: TRBV7-9

DNA: TGCAGCGTACAGGAGACACCCTACAATGAGCAGTTCTTC
CDR3: CSVQETPYNEQFF
J: TRBJ2-1
D: .
size: .
V: TRBV29-1

DNA: TGTGCCAGCAGCCATCCCGGGGGCCTTGGGGATTCACCCCTCCACTTT
CDR3: CASSHPGGLGDSPLHF
J: TRBJ1-6
D: .
size: .
V: TRBV11-2

DNA: TGTGCCAGCAGCCCGGGACAGTTCGTCTCTGGAAACACCATATATTTT
CDR3: CASSPGQFVSGNTIYF
J: TRBJ1-3
D: TRBD1
size: .
V: TRBV13

DNA: TGTGCCAGCAGTCCTAGCAAAGGGCAGCTTTATGGCTACACCTTC
CDR3: CASSPSKGQLYGYTF
J: TRBJ1-2
D: .
size: .
V: TRBV6-2/TRBV6-3

DNA: TGTGCCAGCAGCCTGATACAGGGTCCCCTCCCCTATGGCTACACCTTC
CDR3: CASSLIQGPLPYGYTF
J: TRBJ1-2
D: .
size: few
V: TRBV7-2

DNA: TGCGCCAGCAGCTTGAGCCGGGGTTTGTCTCGGGAGCTGTTTTTT
CDR3: CASSLSRGLSRELFF
J: TRBJ2-2
D: .
size: .
V: TRBV5-1

DNA: TGCAGCGCCTCGGGACAGAACACCGGGGAGCTGTTTTTT
CDR3: CSASGQNTGELFF
J: TRBJ2-2
D: .
size: few
V: TRBV29-1

DNA: TGTGCCAGCAGCCGAAGCGGGGGAAGCACTGAAGCTTTCTTT
CDR3: CASSRSGGSTEAFF
J: TRBJ1-1
D: .
size: .
V: TRBV7-8

DNA: TGCAGCGTTGTCGGTGGGGGGGCCGAAGATACGCAGTATTTT
CDR3: CSVVGGGAEDTQYF
J: TRBJ2-3
D: .
size: many
V: TRBV29-1

DNA: TGTGCCAGCAGCCCGACAGGGGGCAAGAACAATGAGCAGTTCTTC
CDR3: CASSPTGGKNNEQFF
J: TRBJ2-1
D: TRBD1
size: .
V: TRBV7-9